Shown below are 4 T cell receptor beta chains from a single sample sequenced in a study of cytomegalovirus exposure and HLA in healthy donors. PCR was performed using 60 Vbeta and 13 Jbeta primers. Some clones are missing from TCRdb's copy, which holds only in-frame ones; the method was immunoSEQ multiplex PCR. In the table there are 150,000 to 200,000 clones, 75% to 90% of which are singletons. Material: PBMCs. These receptors originate from a girl aged 2 to 9 in good health and CMV-seropositive.

The chain joins TRBV29-1 to TRBJ1-1; the D is unclear. The CDR3 length is 13 residues. Trimming pared 6 bases from V and 6 bases from J, leaving 17 bases between. Germline assignment: CDR1 SQVTM and CDR2 ANQGSEA. The CDR3, as DNA: TGCAGCGTCGGACCCCCGAAGGAGGCTGAAGCTTTCTTT. As protein: CSVGPPKEAEAFF.

The chain links TRBV4-1 to TRBJ1-1; unclear D gene. Germline V CDR1 and CDR2: MGHRA, YSYEKL. V was clipped by 3 bases and J by 0 bases, with 14 bases between them. This CDR3 contains 16 residues. The CDR3 is CASSHPRHSLNTEAFF. CDR3 nucleotide sequence: TGCGCCAGCAGCCACCCCCGGCACAGCCTGAACACTGAAGCTTTCTTT.

This clone has a handful of counts. This chain connects TRBV5-1 to TRBJ1-3; D remains ambiguous. The CDR3 consists of 14 residues. Germline CDR1 reads SGHRS; CDR2 reads YFSETQ. V lost 0 bases and J lost 1, with 5 bases in between. CDR3 sequence: CASSLAGSGNTIYF. DNA for the CDR3: TGCGCCAGCAGCTTGGCGGGATCTGGAAACACCATATATTTT.

This chain uses TRBV6-4 with TRBJ2-1; 11 bases line up with TRBD2. The CDR3 sequence is 15 residues long. The germline V gene has CDR1 MRHNA and CDR2 SNTAGT. V was pared by 6 bases and J by 5 bases, with 6 bases of the junction left unmatched. The CDR3 loop is CASSELAGAHNEQFF. Here the CDR3 DNA reads TGTGCCAGCAGCGAACTAGCGGGAGCTCACAATGAGCAGTTCTTC.